This T cell receptor (beta chain) was profiled in a study of cytomegalovirus exposure and HLA in healthy donors. Overall study: A subsequent analysis reported that the roughly 120 validation repertoires were produced on the same platform that had also been used for the 666 first-cohort repertoires.

These donors were members of the roughly 120-subject validation cohort, a group separate from the roughly 670-subject first cohort. Repertoires were generated with immunoSEQ multiplex PCR, while TCRdb's copy carries only in-frame clones and drops some. This repertoire shows over 150,000 clones, about 90% found once; its top ten account for 3% to 3.5%. This TCR derives from a woman aged 18 to 35 in good health and CMV-seropositive. Sequencing input: PBMCs.

CDR3 loop: CASSLGGGLGEAFF. The CDR3 DNA reads as TGTGCCAGCAGTTTAGGGGGGGGTTTGGGTGAAGCTTTCTTT. The rearrangement uses TRBV27 and TRBJ1-1; tentatively, D is TRBD1 (5 bases). The CDR3 length is 14 residues. Germline V gene sequence: CDR1 MNHEY, CDR2 SMNVEV (reference sequence). The V and J ends lost 2 bases and 7 bases respectively, with 14 bases between them.